This is a list of T cell receptor beta chains from one sample in a study of blood T cells in healthy people across ages. TCRdb called the 5' RACE reads again in MiXCR, with one record for every CDR3 protein. The table includes 800,000 to 950,000 distinct CDR3 sequences, approximately 35% detected once. Sequencing was performed on blood. The receptors were gathered from a man aged 18 to 30 in good health. The CDR3 runs from the conserved cysteine through the conserved F or W. Each record gives: V gene, D gene, clone size, J gene, CDR3 protein, CDR3 DNA. The D gene is left open where the match is weak. Clone size is not always given. Where it is, it says once, few, many or a class for expanded clones.

>TRBV4-2|NA|few|TRBJ1-5
CASSQESRNQPQHF
TGTGCCAGCAGCCAAGAGAGCCGAAATCAGCCCCAGCATTTT
>TRBV27|NA|many|TRBJ2-6
CASSFAGNSGANVLTF
TGTGCCAGCAGTTTTGCCGGGAACTCTGGGGCCAACGTCCTGACTTTC
>TRBV6-1|NA|NA|TRBJ2-7
CASRSGRTAVFDEQYF
TGTGCCAGCAGATCGGGGCGGACGGCCGTTTTCGATGAGCAGTACTTC
>TRBV7-2|NA|NA|TRBJ2-2
CASSLPPSGELFF
TGTGCCAGCAGCCTACCCCCGTCGGGGGAGCTGTTTTTT
>TRBV10-3|NA|few|TRBJ2-3
CAISESGGLGTDTQYF
TGTGCCATCAGTGAGTCAGGAGGTTTGGGGACAGATACGCAGTATTTT
>TRBV5-1|TRBD1|NA|TRBJ1-2
CASSTGQANYGYTF
TGCGCCAGCAGCACGGGACAGGCCAACTATGGCTACACCTTC
>TRBV4-2|NA|NA|TRBJ2-2
CASSQGDWTPNTGELFF
TGTGCCAGCAGCCAAGGGGACTGGACGCCGAACACCGGGGAGCTGTTTTTT
>TRBV18|TRBD1|NA|TRBJ1-4
CASSPGTGANEKLFF
TGTGCCAGCTCACCCGGGACAGGGGCTAATGAAAAACTGTTTTTT
>TRBV5-1|TRBD1|few|TRBJ2-1
CASSLDTGGAYNEQFF
TGCGCCAGCAGCTTGGATACAGGGGGAGCCTACAATGAGCAGTTCTTC
>TRBV10-2|TRBD2|NA|TRBJ2-1
CATRLSGGAQFF
TGCGCCACCCGGCTTAGCGGGGGGGCCCAGTTCTTC
>TRBV10-3|NA|few|TRBJ2-1
CAISSDEPNEQFF
TGTGCCATCAGTTCCGACGAGCCCAATGAGCAGTTCTTC
>TRBV6-2/TRBV6-3|TRBD1|few|TRBJ1-1
CASREWDRGNTEAFF
TGTGCCAGCAGGGAATGGGACAGGGGGAACACTGAAGCTTTCTTT
>TRBV12-3/TRBV12-4|NA|NA|TRBJ1-4
CASSLSGSEEKLFF
TGTGCCAGCAGTTTATCGGGGTCTGAGGAAAAACTGTTTTTT
>TRBV7-9|TRBD1|NA|TRBJ2-3
CASSRGQGRTDTQYF
TGTGCCAGCAGCCGCGGACAGGGCCGCACAGATACGCAGTATTTT
>TRBV7-3|NA|many|TRBJ2-5
CASSSYNQETQYF
TGTGCCAGCAGCTCATATAACCAAGAGACCCAGTACTTC
>TRBV7-3|TRBD1|many|TRBJ2-3
CASSPGTGYTDTQYF
TGTGCCAGCAGTCCTGGGACAGGGTACACAGATACGCAGTATTTT
>TRBV7-8|NA|few|TRBJ2-3
CASSSRAGGRTDTQYF
TGTGCCAGCAGCTCCCGGGCCGGGGGTCGCACAGATACGCAGTATTTT
>TRBV4-2|NA|NA|TRBJ1-6
CASSQEARDSPLHF
TGTGCCAGCAGCCAAGAAGCACGTGATTCACCCCTCCACTTT
>TRBV5-6|TRBD2|NA|TRBJ2-1
CASSLGGGLANYNEQFF
TGTGCCAGCAGCTTGGGGGGGGGACTAGCTAACTACAATGAGCAGTTCTTC
>TRBV4-1|NA|NA|TRBJ1-2
CASSQEGRGNYGYIF
TGCGCCAGCAGCCAAGAAGGGCGGGGGAACTATGGCTACATCTTC
>TRBV6-5|NA|few|TRBJ2-7
CASRDGTYNEQYF
TGTGCCAGCCGGGACGGAACCTACAATGAGCAGTACTTC
>TRBV7-9|TRBD1|NA|TRBJ2-1
CASSPKGQSSYNEQFF
TGTGCCAGCAGCCCAAAGGGACAGAGCTCCTACAATGAGCAGTTCTTC
>TRBV20-1|TRBD2|NA|TRBJ2-1
CSARVAGNSYNEQFF
TGCAGTGCTAGAGTAGCGGGGAACTCCTACAATGAGCAGTTCTTC
>TRBV20-1|NA|NA|TRBJ2-7
CSARDSIRYEQYF
TGCAGTGCGCGGGACTCAATCAGGTACGAGCAGTACTTC
>TRBV7-2|TRBD1|NA|TRBJ2-3
CASSPRGQASTDTQYF
TGTGCCAGCAGCCCTAGGGGGCAGGCTAGCACAGATACGCAGTATTTT
>TRBV4-1|TRBD1|once|TRBJ2-7
CASSQPGQGPFYEQYF
TGCGCCAGCAGCCAGCCAGGACAGGGGCCCTTCTACGAGCAGTACTTC
>TRBV9|TRBD2|few|TRBJ2-5
CASSVAAGGYQETQYF
TGTGCCAGCAGCGTAGCGGCGGGGGGGTACCAAGAGACCCAGTACTTC
>TRBV20-1|NA|few|TRBJ2-6
CSARDTAANVLTF
TGCAGTGCTAGAGATACTGCGGCCAACGTCCTGACTTTC
>TRBV2|NA|NA|TRBJ1-2
CASSDAVSNYGYTF
TGTGCCAGCAGTGATGCAGTCTCTAACTATGGCTACACCTTC
>TRBV25-1|NA|NA|TRBJ1-2
CASSDGRVHGYTF
TGTGCCAGCAGTGACGGCAGGGTACATGGCTACACCTTC
>TRBV10-3|NA|NA|TRBJ1-1
CAIIKSARGGNTEAFF
TGTGCCATCATCAAATCGGCTAGGGGAGGGAACACTGAAGCTTTCTTT
>TRBV5-6|NA|few|TRBJ1-5
CASSLAGGYNQPQHF
TGTGCCAGCAGCTTGGCGGGAGGGTACAATCAGCCCCAGCATTTT
>TRBV10-3|NA|NA|TRBJ2-7
CAISESPKTYEQYF
TGTGCCATCAGTGAGTCTCCCAAGACCTACGAGCAGTACTTC
>TRBV12-3/TRBV12-4|NA|once|TRBJ2-3
CASSLARGVTDTRYF
TGTGCCAGCAGTTTAGCCAGGGGGGTCACAGATACGCGGTATTTT
>TRBV29-1|NA|NA|TRBJ2-1
CSVEDGQVFFEQFF
TGCAGCGTTGAAGATGGCCAGGTTTTTTTTGAGCAGTTCTTC
>TRBV7-2|TRBD1|NA|TRBJ2-7
CASSIQGPSYNEQYF
TGTGCCAGCAGCATACAGGGGCCCTCCTACAATGAGCAGTACTTC
>TRBV4-3|NA|NA|TRBJ2-2
CASSAGGAGELFF
TGCGCCAGCAGCGCTGGAGGGGCCGGGGAGCTGTTTTTT
>TRBV4-3|NA|NA|TRBJ2-1
CASSQGTGVGGEQFF
TGCGCCAGCAGCCAAGGGACGGGCGTCGGTGGTGAGCAGTTCTTC
>TRBV7-9|NA|many|TRBJ2-7
CASSFNRRPYEQYF
TGTGCCAGCAGCTTTAACCGCCGGCCCTACGAGCAGTACTTC
>TRBV20-1|TRBD2|few|TRBJ2-3
CSATSGGGSDTQYF
TGCAGTGCTACCAGCGGGGGGGGGTCAGATACGCAGTATTTT
>TRBV7-2|TRBD2|NA|TRBJ2-3
CASSFLPGGLTDTQYF
TGTGCCAGCAGCTTCCTACCGGGAGGCCTCACAGATACGCAGTATTTT
>TRBV6-2/TRBV6-3|TRBD1|NA|TRBJ2-1
CASSYNRDQGAYNEQFF
TGTGCCAGCAGTTACAATAGAGATCAGGGGGCCTACAATGAGCAGTTCTTC